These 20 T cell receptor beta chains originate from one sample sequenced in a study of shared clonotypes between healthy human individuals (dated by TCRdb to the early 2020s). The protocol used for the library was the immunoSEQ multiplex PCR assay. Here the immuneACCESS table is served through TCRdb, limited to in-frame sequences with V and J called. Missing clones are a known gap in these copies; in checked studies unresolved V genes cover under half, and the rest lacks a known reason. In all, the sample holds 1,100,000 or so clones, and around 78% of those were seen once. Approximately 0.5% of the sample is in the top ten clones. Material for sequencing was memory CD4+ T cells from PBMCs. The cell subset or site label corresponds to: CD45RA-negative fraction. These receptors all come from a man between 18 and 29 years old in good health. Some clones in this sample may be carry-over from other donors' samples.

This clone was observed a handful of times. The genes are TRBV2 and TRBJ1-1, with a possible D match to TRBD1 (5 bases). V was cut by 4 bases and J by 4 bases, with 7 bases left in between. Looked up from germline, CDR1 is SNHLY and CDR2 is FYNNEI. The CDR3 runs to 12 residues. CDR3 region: CASSVGGTEAFF. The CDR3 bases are TGTGCCAGCAGTGTGGGGGGCACTGAAGCTTTCTTT.

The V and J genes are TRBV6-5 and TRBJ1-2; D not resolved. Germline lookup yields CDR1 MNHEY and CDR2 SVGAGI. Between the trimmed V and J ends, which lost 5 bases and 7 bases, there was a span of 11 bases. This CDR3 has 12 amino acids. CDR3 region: CASSRRKSGYTF. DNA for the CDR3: TGTGCCAGCAGTCGTCGCAAGAGTGGCTACACCTTC.

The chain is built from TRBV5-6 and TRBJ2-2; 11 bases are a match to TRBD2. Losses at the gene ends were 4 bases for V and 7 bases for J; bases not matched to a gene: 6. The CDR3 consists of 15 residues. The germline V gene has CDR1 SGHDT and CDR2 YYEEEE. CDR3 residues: CASSADLAGGGELFF. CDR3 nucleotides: TGTGCCAGCAGCGCGGATCTAGCGGGAGGCGGGGAGCTGTTTTTT.

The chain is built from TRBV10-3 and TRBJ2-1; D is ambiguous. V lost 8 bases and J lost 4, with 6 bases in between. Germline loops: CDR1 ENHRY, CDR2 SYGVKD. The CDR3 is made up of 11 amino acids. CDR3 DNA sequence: TGTGCCATCGGATGGTACAATGAGCAGTTCTTC. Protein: CAIGWYNEQFF.

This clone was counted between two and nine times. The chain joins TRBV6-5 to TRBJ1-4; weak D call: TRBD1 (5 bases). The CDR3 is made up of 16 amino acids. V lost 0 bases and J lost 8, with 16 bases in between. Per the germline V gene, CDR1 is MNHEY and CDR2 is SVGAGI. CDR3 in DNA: TGTGCCAGCAGTTACTCCCAGGGACGGCCGTCCGAAAAACTGTTTTTT. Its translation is CASSYSQGRPSEKLFF.

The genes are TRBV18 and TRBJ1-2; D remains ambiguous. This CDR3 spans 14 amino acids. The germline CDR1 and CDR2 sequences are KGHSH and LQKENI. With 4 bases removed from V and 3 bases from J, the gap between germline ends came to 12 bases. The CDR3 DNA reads TGTGCCAGCTCACACACTGACGGGTACTATGGCTACACCTTC. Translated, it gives CASSHTDGYYGYTF.

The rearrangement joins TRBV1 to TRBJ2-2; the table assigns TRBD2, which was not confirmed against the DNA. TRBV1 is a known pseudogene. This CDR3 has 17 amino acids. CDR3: CTSSQDSSGSTTGELFF. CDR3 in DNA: TGCACCAGCAGCCAAGATTCCAGCGGGAGCACCACCGGGGAGCTGTTTTTT.

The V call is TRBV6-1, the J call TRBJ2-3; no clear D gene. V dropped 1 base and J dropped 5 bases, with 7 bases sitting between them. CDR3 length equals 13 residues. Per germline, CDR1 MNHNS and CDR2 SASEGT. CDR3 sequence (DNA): TGTGCCAGCAGTGAAGTTCGCGGAGATACGCAGTATTTT. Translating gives CASSEVRGDTQYF.

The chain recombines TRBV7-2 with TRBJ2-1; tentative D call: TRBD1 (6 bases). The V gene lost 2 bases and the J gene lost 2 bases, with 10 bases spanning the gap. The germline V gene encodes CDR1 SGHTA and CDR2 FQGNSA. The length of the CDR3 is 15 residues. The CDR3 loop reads CASSLQRTAYNEQFF. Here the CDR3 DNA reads TGTGCCAGCAGCTTACAAAGGACAGCCTACAATGAGCAGTTCTTC. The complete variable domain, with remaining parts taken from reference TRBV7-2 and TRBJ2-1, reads GAGVSQSPSNKVTEKGKDVELRCDPISGHTALYWYRQSLGQGLEFLIYFQGNSAPDKSGLPSDRFSAERTGGSVSTLTIQRTQQEDSAVYLCASSLQRTAYNEQFFGPGTRLTVL.

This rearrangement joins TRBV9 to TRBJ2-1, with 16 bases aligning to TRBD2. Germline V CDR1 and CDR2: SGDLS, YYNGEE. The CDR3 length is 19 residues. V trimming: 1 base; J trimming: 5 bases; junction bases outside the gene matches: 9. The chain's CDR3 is CASSVSGTSGRAVHNEQFF. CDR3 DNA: TGTGCCAGCAGCGTATCAGGGACTAGCGGGAGGGCCGTCCACAATGAGCAGTTCTTC.

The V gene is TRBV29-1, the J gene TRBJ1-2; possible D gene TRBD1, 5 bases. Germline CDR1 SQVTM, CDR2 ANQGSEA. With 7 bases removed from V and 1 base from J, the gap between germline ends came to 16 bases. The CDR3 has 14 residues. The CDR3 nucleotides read TGCAGCGCCCGAACCGCGGGGGGTAACTATGGCTACACCTTC. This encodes CSARTAGGNYGYTF. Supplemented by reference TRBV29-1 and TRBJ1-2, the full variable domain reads SAVISQKPSRDICQRGTSLTIQCQVDSQVTMMFWYRQQPGQSLTLIATANQGSEATYESGFVIDKFPISRPNLTFSTLTVSNMSPEDSSIYLCSARTAGGNYGYTFGSGTRLTVV.

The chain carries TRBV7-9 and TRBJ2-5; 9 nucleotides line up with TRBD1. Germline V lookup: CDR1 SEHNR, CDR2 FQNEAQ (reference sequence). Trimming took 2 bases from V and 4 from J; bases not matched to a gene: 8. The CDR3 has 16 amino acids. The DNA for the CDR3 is TGTGCCAGCAGCTTAAGGGGACAGGGTCGGAGAGAGACCCAGTACTTC. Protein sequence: CASSLRGQGRRETQYF.

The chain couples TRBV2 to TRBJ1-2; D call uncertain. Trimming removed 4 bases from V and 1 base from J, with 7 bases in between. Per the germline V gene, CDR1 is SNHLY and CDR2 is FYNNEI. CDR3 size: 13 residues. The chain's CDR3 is CASSGSLNYGYTF. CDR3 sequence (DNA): TGTGCCAGCAGTGGAAGTCTTAACTATGGCTACACCTTC.

CDR3 amino acids: CASSTRQGERTTNYGYTF. CDR3 DNA: TGTGCCAGCAGTACCCGACAGGGGGAAAGAACAACTAACTATGGCTACACCTTC. The chain has TRBV28 and TRBJ1-2, with 9 positions matching TRBD1. The CDR3 is 18 amino acids. Germline loops: CDR1 MDHEN, CDR2 SYDVKM. V shed 5 bases and J 0 bases; nucleotides not matched to a gene: 13.

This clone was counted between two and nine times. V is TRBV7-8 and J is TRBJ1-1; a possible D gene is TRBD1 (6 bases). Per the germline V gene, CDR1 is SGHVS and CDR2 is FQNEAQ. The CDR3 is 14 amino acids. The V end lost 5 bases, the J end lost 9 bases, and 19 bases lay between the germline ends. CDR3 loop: CASSPRDTTRQAFF. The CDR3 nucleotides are TGTGCCAGCAGCCCCAGGGACACGACACGCCAAGCTTTCTTT.

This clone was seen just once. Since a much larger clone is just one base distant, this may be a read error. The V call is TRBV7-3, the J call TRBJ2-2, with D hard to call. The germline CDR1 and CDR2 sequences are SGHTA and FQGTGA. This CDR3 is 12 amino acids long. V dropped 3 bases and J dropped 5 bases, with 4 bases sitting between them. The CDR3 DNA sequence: TGTGCCAGCAGCTTTCTTACCGGGGAGCTGTTTTTT. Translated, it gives CASSFLTGELFF.

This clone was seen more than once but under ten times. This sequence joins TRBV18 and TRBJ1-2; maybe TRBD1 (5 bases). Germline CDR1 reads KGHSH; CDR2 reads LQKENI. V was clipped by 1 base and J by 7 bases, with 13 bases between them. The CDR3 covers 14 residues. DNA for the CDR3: TGTGCCAGCTCACCACAGGTCCGGGGGGTTGGCTACACCTTC. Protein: CASSPQVRGVGYTF.

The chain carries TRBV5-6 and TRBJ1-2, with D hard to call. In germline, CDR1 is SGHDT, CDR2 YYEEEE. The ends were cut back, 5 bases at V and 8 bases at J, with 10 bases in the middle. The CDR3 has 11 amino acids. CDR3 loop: CASRLREGYTF. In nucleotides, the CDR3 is TGTGCCAGCAGGTTAAGGGAAGGCTACACCTTC.

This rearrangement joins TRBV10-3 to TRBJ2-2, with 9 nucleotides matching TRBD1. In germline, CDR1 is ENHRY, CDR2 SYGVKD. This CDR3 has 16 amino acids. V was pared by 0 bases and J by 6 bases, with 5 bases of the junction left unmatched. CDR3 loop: CAISESTGGGSGELFF. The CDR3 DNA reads TGTGCCATCAGTGAGTCTACAGGGGGCGGATCCGGGGAGCTGTTTTTT.

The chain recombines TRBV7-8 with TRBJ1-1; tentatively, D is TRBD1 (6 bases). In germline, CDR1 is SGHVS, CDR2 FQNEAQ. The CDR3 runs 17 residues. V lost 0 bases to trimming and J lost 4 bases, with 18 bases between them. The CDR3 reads CASSLALTGQGRTEAFF. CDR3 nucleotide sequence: TGTGCCAGCAGCTTAGCGCTGACAGGCCAAGGACGCACTGAAGCTTTCTTT. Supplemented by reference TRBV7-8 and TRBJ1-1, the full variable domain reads GAGVSQSPRYKVAKRGQDVALRCDPISGHVSLFWYQQALGQGPEFLTYFQNEAQLDKSGLPSDRFFAERPEGSVSTLKIQRTQQEDSAVYLCASSLALTGQGRTEAFFGQGTRLTVV.